Listed below are T cell receptor beta chains from one sample, sequenced in a study of T cells in Graves' hyperthyroidism and ophthalmopathy. TCRdb reanalysed the multiplex PCR reads using MiXCR and keeps one entry per CDR3 protein. The sample holds fewer than 250,000 distinct CDR3 sequences; roughly 15% are singletons and the top ten take around 30%. The sequencing input was blood. These receptors were collected from a woman under 30 with Graves' ophthalmopathy. The conserved cysteine and the conserved F or W are not part of the CDR3 here.

V gene	J gene	CDR3 protein
TRBV11-2	TRBJ2-2	ASSLDPIDSRNTGELF
TRBV12-3/TRBV12-4	TRBJ1-1	ASSPPTGAGDTEAF
TRBV5-1	TRBJ2-2	ASSPAPGSNTGELF
TRBV2	TRBJ1-1	ASSLQGVNTEAF
TRBV27	TRBJ1-4	ASSLTGRANEKLF
TRBV19	TRBJ2-3	ASSKQGLLSDTQY
TRBV13	TRBJ1-2	ASSEDRVHGYT
TRBV7-9	TRBJ2-1	ASSLAGTDYNEQF
TRBV19	TRBJ2-5	ASSSEGQDRETQY
TRBV18	TRBJ2-1	ASSHDSGGASEQF
TRBV29-1	TRBJ1-1	SVVWGTEAF
TRBV19	TRBJ2-2	ATRRAGGSSGELF
TRBV29-1	TRBJ1-1	SVEGGNTEAF
TRBV6-5	TRBJ2-5	ASSYSNTQETQY
TRBV19	TRBJ1-1	ASSITGLGTEAF
TRBV14	TRBJ2-3	ASSFTFRGRRGTSTDTQY
TRBV7-3	TRBJ2-2	ASSLEGQPPINTGELF
TRBV5-8	TRBJ1-1	ASSFIENTEAF
TRBV6-1	TRBJ1-5	ASRGQPYSNQPQH
TRBV30	TRBJ1-4	ACQPTRGEKLF
TRBV7-3	TRBJ2-3	ASSSTGLSTDTQY
TRBV6-2/TRBV6-3	TRBJ2-3	ASSYSLNLRDSDTQY
TRBV6-1	TRBJ2-7	ASTLDRGTYEQY
TRBV11-2	TRBJ2-5	ASSTHQETQY
TRBV28	TRBJ2-1	ASNPTVRTSGGRYNEQF
TRBV13	TRBJ1-2	ASSSAGWGSNYGYT
TRBV7-9	TRBJ2-1	ASSSIAGIPYNEQF
TRBV5-4	TRBJ2-5	ASSSHVTGTEETQY
TRBV28	TRBJ2-7	ASSLSAGGPFSRYEQY
TRBV13	TRBJ1-5	ASSFSGGNQPQH
TRBV6-1	TRBJ2-7	ASTAIPGLASEQY
TRBV6-2/TRBV6-3	TRBJ1-2	ASSPQGIYGYT
TRBV5-1	TRBJ1-1	ASSLAVGRGMNTEAF
TRBV27	TRBJ2-3	ASSILAGGTDTQY
TRBV27	TRBJ2-7	ASSSLITGLREQY
TRBV5-1	TRBJ1-1	ASSPILPGRPNTEAF
TRBV28	TRBJ2-7	ASSSDSGRPYEQY
TRBV12-3/TRBV12-4	TRBJ2-5	ASSYRGLAGGRETQY
TRBV4-2	TRBJ2-3	ASSPTSGGADTQY
TRBV6-5	TRBJ1-4	ASSSPSRHPTNEKLF
TRBV2	TRBJ2-1	ASSLSSGRADEQF
TRBV11-2	TRBJ2-1	ASSLWASGTEQF
TRBV18	TRBJ1-1	ASSAGQGPTNTEAF
TRBV9	TRBJ2-3	ASSPSRGGTDTQY
TRBV30	TRBJ1-2	ASRQGAGYGYT
TRBV10-3	TRBJ2-2	AISPGLAGGTSPGELF
TRBV19	TRBJ2-5	ASSIATHKETQY
TRBV19	TRBJ2-3	ASSIGGGLTDTQY
TRBV20-1	TRBJ1-2	SATRAGGYT
TRBV6-6	TRBJ2-7	ASSYSVGTSGAYEQY
TRBV20-1	TRBJ2-3	SARRLAGSDTQY
TRBV28	TRBJ1-1	ASSPFEREAF
TRBV6-1	TRBJ1-5	ASRTRGNQPQH
TRBV5-8	TRBJ1-2	ASRLSAGSYGYT
TRBV19	TRBJ1-6	ASSIVGADSPLH